This TCR beta chain stems from a study of cytomegalovirus exposure and HLA in healthy donors. Study context: The study placed around 85% of its approximately 430 genotyped donors in the Caucasian-associated ancestry cluster.

About this clone itself: Its antigen is unknown.

V lost 2 bases to trimming and J lost 8 bases, with 18 bases between them. CDR1 and CDR2 (germline): MNHNS, SASEGT. This CDR3 comprises 15 residues. Study-level findings and limits: Immune exposure information comprised only CMV serostatus.

The primer mix had 60 Vbeta and 13 Jbeta primers. The assay was immunoSEQ multiplex PCR, and TCRdb's table has in-frame clones only and misses some. The sample shows 140,000 to 150,000 clones, roughly three quarters of them seen only once. The sequence derives from a woman aged 35 to 49 in good health and CMV-seropositive. The chain employs TRBV6-1 and TRBJ1-2, with D perhaps matching TRBD1 (5 bases). Sequencing used PBMCs. The CDR3 region is CASSERGTGTLGYTF. In DNA, the CDR3 is TGTGCCAGCAGTGAACGTGGGACTGGGACCTTGGGCTACACCTTC.